This T cell receptor (beta chain) was profiled in a study of T cell responses to AZD1222 COVID-19 vaccine. With respect to this clone: Its antigen is not identified.

The CDR3 consists of 16 residues. Germline values: CDR1 LNHDA, CDR2 SQIVND (reference sequence). Trimming stripped 7 bases from V and 5 bases from J, with 23 bases between. Broader study findings: Following two doses of AZD1222, Spike-specific TCR breadth and depth rose. Reportedly, nearly half the spike-specific TCRs target unmutated variant regions. The sample set comprised mostly white British donors with more females, and clonal diversity was possibly underestimated.

Measured with immunoSEQ multiplex PCR; TCRdb has only the in-frame clones, and not every one. The table records 94,000 or so clones, about nine tenths of them present only once. The TCR was taken from an adult in good health. The chain combines TRBV19 with TRBJ1-1, with D tentatively TRBD1 (6 bases). The starting material was peripheral blood, obtained on day 0 of AZD1222 vaccination. The CDR3 coding sequence is TGTGCCAGTACCCCTCTCTCGGGACAAAAGGCGACTGAAGCTTTCTTT. Translating it yields CASTPLSGQKATEAFF.